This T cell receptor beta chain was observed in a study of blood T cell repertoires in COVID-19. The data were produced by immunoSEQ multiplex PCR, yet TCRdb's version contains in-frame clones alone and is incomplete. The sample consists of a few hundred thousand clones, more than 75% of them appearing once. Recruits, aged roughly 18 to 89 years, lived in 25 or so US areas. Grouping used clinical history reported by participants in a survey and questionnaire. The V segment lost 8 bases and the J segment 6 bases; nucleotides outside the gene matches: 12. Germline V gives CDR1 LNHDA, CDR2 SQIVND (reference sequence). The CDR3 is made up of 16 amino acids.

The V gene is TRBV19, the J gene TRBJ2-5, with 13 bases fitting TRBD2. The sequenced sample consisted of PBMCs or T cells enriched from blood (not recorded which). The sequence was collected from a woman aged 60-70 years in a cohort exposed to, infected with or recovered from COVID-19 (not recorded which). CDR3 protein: CASARELAGGPQTQYF. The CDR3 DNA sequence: TGTGCCAGTGCGAGGGAACTAGCGGGAGGGCCGCAGACCCAGTACTTC.